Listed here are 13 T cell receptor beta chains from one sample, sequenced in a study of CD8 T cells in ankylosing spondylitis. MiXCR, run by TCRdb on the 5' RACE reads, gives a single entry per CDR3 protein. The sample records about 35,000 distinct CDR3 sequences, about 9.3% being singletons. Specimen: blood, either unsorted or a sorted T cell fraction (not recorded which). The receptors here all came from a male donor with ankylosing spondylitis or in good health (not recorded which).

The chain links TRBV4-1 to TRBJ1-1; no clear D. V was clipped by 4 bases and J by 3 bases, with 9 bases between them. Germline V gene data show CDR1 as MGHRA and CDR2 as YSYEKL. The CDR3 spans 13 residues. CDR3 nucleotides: TGCGCCAGCAGCCCCCCCAAGGACACTGAAGCTTTCTTT. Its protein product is CASSPPKDTEAFF.

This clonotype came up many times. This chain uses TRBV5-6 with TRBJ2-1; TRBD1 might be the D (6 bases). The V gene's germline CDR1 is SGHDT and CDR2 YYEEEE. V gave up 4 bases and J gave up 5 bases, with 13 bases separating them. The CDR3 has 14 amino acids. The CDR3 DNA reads TGTGCCAGCAGCACGGGACACTATGACAATGAGCAGTTCTTC. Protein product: CASSTGHYDNEQFF.

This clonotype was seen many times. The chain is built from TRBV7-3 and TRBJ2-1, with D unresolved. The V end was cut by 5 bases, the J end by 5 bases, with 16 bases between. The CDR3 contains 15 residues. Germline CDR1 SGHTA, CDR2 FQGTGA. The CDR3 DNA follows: TGTGCCAGCAGCCCCATACCCACAGATCACAATGAGCAGTTCTTC. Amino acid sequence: CASSPIPTDHNEQFF.

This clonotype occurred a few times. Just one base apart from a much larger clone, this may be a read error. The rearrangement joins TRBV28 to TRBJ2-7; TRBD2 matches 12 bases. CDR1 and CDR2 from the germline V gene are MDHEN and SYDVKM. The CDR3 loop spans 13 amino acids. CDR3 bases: TGTGCCAGCAGTTTGACTAGCGGGAGCCTGAGGTTCTTC. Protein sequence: CASSLTSGSLRFF.

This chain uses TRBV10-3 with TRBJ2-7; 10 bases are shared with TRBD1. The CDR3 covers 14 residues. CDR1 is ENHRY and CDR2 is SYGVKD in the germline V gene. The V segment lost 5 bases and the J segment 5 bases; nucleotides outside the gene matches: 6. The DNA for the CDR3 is TGTGCCATCAGTTCGACAGGGGGCCTTGACGAGCAGTACTTC. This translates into CAISSTGGLDEQYF.

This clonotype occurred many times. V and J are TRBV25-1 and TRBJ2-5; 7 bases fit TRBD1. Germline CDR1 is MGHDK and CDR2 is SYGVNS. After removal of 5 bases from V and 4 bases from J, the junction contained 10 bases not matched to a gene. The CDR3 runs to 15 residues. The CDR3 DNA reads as TGTGCCAGCAGTTCCGACAGGGTGTCGCGAGAGACCCAGTACTTC. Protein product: CASSSDRVSRETQYF.

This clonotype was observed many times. The CDR3 DNA is TGCGCCAGCAGCGAGAAGGGTGTTCACACTGAAGCTTTCTTT. This translates into CASSEKGVHTEAFF. The chain combines TRBV5-1 with TRBJ1-1; no reliable D call. Trimming pared 4 bases from V and 3 bases from J, leaving 13 bases between. Per the germline V gene, CDR1 is SGHRS and CDR2 is YFSETQ. The CDR3 sequence is 14 residues long.

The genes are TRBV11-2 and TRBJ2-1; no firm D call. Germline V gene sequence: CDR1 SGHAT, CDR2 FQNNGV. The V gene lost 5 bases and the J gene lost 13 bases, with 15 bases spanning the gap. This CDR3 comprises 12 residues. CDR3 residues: CASSRGGPLQFF. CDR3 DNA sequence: TGTGCCAGCAGCCGAGGCGGCCCTCTACAGTTCTTC. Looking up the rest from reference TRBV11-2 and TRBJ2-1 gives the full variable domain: EAGVAQSPRYKIIEKRQSVAFWCNPISGHATLYWYQQILGQGPKLLIQFQNNGVVDDSQLPKDRFSAERLKGVDSTLKIQPAKLEDSAVYLCASSRGGPLQFFGPGTRLTVL.

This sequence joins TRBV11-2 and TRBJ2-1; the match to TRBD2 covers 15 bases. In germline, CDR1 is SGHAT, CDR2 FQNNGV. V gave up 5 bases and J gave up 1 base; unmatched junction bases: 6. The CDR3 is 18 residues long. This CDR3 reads CASSPGLAGGPSYNEQFF. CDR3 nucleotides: TGTGCCAGCAGCCCAGGACTAGCGGGAGGGCCGTCCTACAATGAGCAGTTCTTC.

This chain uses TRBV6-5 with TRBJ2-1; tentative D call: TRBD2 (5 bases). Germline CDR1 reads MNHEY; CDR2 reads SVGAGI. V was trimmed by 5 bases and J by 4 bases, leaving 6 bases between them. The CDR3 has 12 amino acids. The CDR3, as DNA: TGTGCCAGCAGTGAGGGATACAATGAGCAGTTCTTC. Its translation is CASSEGYNEQFF.

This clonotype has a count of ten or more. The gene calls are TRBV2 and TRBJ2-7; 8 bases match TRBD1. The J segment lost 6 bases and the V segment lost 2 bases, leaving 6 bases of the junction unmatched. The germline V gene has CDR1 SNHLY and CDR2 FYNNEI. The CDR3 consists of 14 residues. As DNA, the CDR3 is TGTGCCAGCAGTGAATCAGGACAGGGTGGCGAGCAGTACTTC. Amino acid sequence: CASSESGQGGEQYF.

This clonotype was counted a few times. The chain's CDR3 is CAWSSTGIFYGYTF. The CDR3 DNA is TGTGCCTGGAGTTCCACAGGGATTTTCTATGGCTACACCTTC. This chain links TRBV30 with TRBJ1-2, with D maybe TRBD1 (6 bases). This CDR3 region has 14 residues. The ends were cut back, 2 bases at V and 4 bases at J, with 14 bases in the middle. CDR1 and CDR2 from the germline V gene are GTSNPN and SVGIG (reference sequence). The full variable domain, its missing parts supplied by reference TRBV30 and TRBJ1-2, is SQTIHQWPATLVQPVGSPLSLECTVEGTSNPNLYWYRQAAGRGLQLLFYSVGIGQISSEVPQNLSASRPQDRQFILSSKKLLLSDSGFYLCAWSSTGIFYGYTFGSGTRLTVV.

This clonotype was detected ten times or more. In nucleotides, the CDR3 is TGTGCCAGCAGAGGGACTAGCGGCCCCTACAATGAGCAGTTCTTC. Amino acid sequence: CASRGTSGPYNEQFF. This chain uses TRBV12-3 or TRBV12-4 with TRBJ2-1, with 11 positions matching TRBD2. The CDR3 extends over 15 amino acids. With V trimmed by 6 bases and J by 2 bases, 3 bases remained unmatched.